The 4 T cell receptor beta chains below all came from one sample that was sequenced in a study of HIV-infected patients and healthy controls. The repertoire came from unfractionated whole blood and reflected all unsorted peripheral T cells. cDNA was made from about 480 ng RNA using alpha and beta constant primers. Using multiplexing indices, alpha and beta chain libraries were generated apart by chain-specific third strand synthesis. TCRdb recomputed calls from the 5' RACE reads with MiXCR, one row per CDR3 protein. The sample shows about 11,000 distinct CDR3 sequences, over 4% of them seen only once. Sequenced: blood. These receptors all stem from an adult in good health.

This clonotype has a count of ten or more. The chain uses TRBV2 and TRBJ1-3; D ambiguous. The germline V gene encodes CDR1 SNHLY and CDR2 FYNNEI. V was pared by 3 bases and J by 0 bases, with 12 bases between. The CDR3 is 16 residues long. DNA of the CDR3: TGTGCCAGCAGTGATAGGTGGGCCACCTCTGGAAACACCATATATTTT. Translated, it gives CASSDRWATSGNTIYF.

Relative to its sample, this clonotype is medium-sized (0.01 to 0.1%). Sequence at one end of the junction differs from germline and may be a read error. The V gene is TRBV5-1, the J gene TRBJ1-1, with 9 bases matching TRBD1. Germline-derived CDR1 and CDR2 are SGHRS and YFSETQ. This CDR3 comprises 17 residues. The DNA for the CDR3 is TGCGCCAGCAGATTGGAGTTCGGGACAGGGATGAACACTGAAGCTTTCTTT. Amino acids: CASRLEFGTGMNTEAFF.

In this sample, this clonotype turned up many times. This sequence joins TRBV18 and TRBJ1-4; D uncertain. V lost 1 base, J lost 8 bases, and 8 bases lay in between. This CDR3 has 13 amino acids. The germline CDR1 and CDR2 sequences are KGHSH and LQKENI. The DNA of the CDR3 is TGTGCCAGCTCACCACAGCGTGGGGAAAAACTGTTTTTT. Translated: CASSPQRGEKLFF.

This clonotype has only a few counts. This chain uses TRBV2 with TRBJ2-1; D possibly matches TRBD1 or TRBD2 (6 bases each). CDR3 size: 19 residues. Germline CDR1 and CDR2: SNHLY and FYNNEI. The germline V and J ends were trimmed by 3 bases and 3 bases, with 24 bases remaining between them. The CDR3 nucleotides are TGTGCCAGCAGTGACTCGGGGGCCTTAAGAGAAAGGGACTACAATGAGCAGTTCTTC. Translating it yields CASSDSGALRERDYNEQFF.